The rows below give T cell receptor beta chains drawn from one sample of a study of blood T cell repertoires in COVID-19. Profiled with immunoSEQ multiplex PCR; TCRdb holds only in-frame clones, not every one. Among some 44,000 clones listed, approximately 90% were seen once. Material for sequencing was peripheral blood. These TCRs come from a human donor in a cohort sampled during active COVID-19. CDR3s include the opening cysteine and the closing phenylalanine or tryptophan. D genes are given only for firm matches. Not every row has a clone size; where given, it reads once, few, many or a size class.

D	V	J	size	CDR3	DNA
TRBD1	TRBV19	TRBJ2-6	.	CASRYFGQGVASGANVLTF	TGTGCCAGTAGGTACTTCGGGCAGGGGGTCGCCTCTGGGGCCAACGTCCTGACTTTC
TRBD1	TRBV15	TRBJ2-3	.	CATSRGTGGKRPDTQYF	TGTGCCACCAGCAGAGGAACAGGGGGCAAACGACCAGATACGCAGTATTTT
.	TRBV7-2	TRBJ2-2	.	CASSLVLPVRELFF	TGTGCCAGCAGCTTAGTGTTGCCGGTGAGGGAGCTGTTTTTT
.	TRBV5-6	TRBJ2-3	.	CASSLGGPGDTQYF	TGTGCCAGCAGCTTGGGAGGGCCTGGAGATACGCAGTATTTT
.	TRBV19	TRBJ1-5	.	CASSPRWINQPQHF	TGTGCCAGTAGCCCGAGGTGGATAAATCAGCCCCAGCATTTT
.	TRBV7-2	TRBJ2-1	.	CASSSQGPYNEQFF	TGTGCCAGCAGCTCGCAGGGGCCCTACAATGAGCAGTTCTTC
TRBD1	TRBV7-2	TRBJ1-1	.	CASSRVARGLGEAFF	TGTGCCAGCAGCCGCGTCGCCAGGGGGCTTGGTGAAGCTTTCTTT
.	TRBV20-1	TRBJ1-2	.	CSATANYGYTF	TGCAGTGCTACAGCTAACTATGGCTACACCTTC
TRBD1	TRBV4-2	TRBJ1-2	.	CASSPDRGGYGYTF	TGTGCCAGCAGCCCAGACAGGGGCGGCTATGGCTACACCTTC
.	TRBV4-3	TRBJ1-5	.	CASSQDYGINQPQHF	TGCGCCAGCAGCCAAGATTACGGTATCAATCAGCCCCAGCATTTT
TRBD2	TRBV7-2	TRBJ2-3	.	CASSLGLAGIDTQYF	TGTGCCAGCAGTTTGGGACTAGCGGGAATAGATACGCAGTATTTT
TRBD1	TRBV7-8	TRBJ1-2	.	CASSLVTGTGNGYTF	TGTGCCAGCAGCTTAGTTACCGGGACAGGGAATGGCTACACCTTC
TRBD1	TRBV28	TRBJ2-7	.	CASTGQGTAYEQYF	TGTGCCAGCACCGGACAGGGAACGGCCTACGAGCAGTACTTC
.	TRBV28	TRBJ2-2	.	CASIRLINTGELFF	TGTGCCAGCATCCGACTAATTAACACCGGGGAGCTGTTTTTT
.	TRBV7-9	TRBJ2-2	.	CASSLAGRGSTGELFF	TGTGCCAGCAGCTTAGCGGGGCGTGGAAGCACCGGGGAGCTGTTTTTT
.	TRBV6-5	TRBJ2-3	.	CASRSGPVSRYF	TGTGCCAGCAGATCAGGGCCAGTCTCCCGGTATTTT
.	TRBV7-9	TRBJ1-2	.	CASSLRGSNYGYTF	TGTGCCAGCAGCTTGAGGGGGTCTAACTATGGCTACACCTTC
.	TRBV15	TRBJ2-7	few	CATSRDLVGGRGYEQYF	TGTGCCACCAGCAGAGATCTTGTGGGAGGTCGAGGCTACGAGCAGTACTTC
.	TRBV18	TRBJ1-2	.	CASSPLVQAFYGYTF	TGTGCCAGCTCACCATTAGTACAGGCGTTCTATGGCTACACCTTC
TRBD1	TRBV10-3	TRBJ1-3	.	CANRGDSSGNTIYF	TGTGCTAACAGGGGGGACAGCTCTGGAAACACCATATATTTT
TRBD1	TRBV5-4	TRBJ2-5	.	CASTTPQGGKETQYF	TGTGCCAGCACCACCCCGCAAGGGGGCAAGGAGACCCAGTACTTC
TRBD1	TRBV5-6	TRBJ2-1	.	CASSTAGQGWDYNEQFF	TGTGCCAGCAGCACCGCGGGACAGGGTTGGGACTACAATGAGCAGTTCTTC
TRBD2	TRBV5-8	TRBJ2-4	.	CASSSQRGAVSWDIQYF	TGTGCCAGCAGCTCCCAGCGGGGGGCCGTAAGTTGGGACATTCAGTACTTC
.	TRBV30	TRBJ2-3	.	CAWSRVTDTQYF	TGTGCCTGGAGCAGGGTGACAGATACGCAGTATTTT
TRBD1	TRBV10-3	TRBJ1-2	.	CAISVGTGAGGYTF	TGTGCCATCAGTGTCGGGACAGGGGCTGGTGGCTACACCTTC
TRBD2	TRBV7-2	TRBJ2-1	.	CASSYTAGGPYNEQFF	TGTGCCAGCAGTTACACCGCGGGGGGGCCCTACAATGAGCAGTTCTTC
.	TRBV5-1	TRBJ2-7	.	CASSLLAEYEQYF	TGCGCCAGCAGCTTGTTAGCGGAGTACGAGCAGTACTTC
.	TRBV19	TRBJ2-1	.	CASSLPGQNNEQFF	TGTGCCAGTAGTCTGCCGGGACAAAACAATGAGCAGTTCTTC
.	TRBV27	TRBJ1-6	.	CASSLEARPGLYNSPLHF	TGTGCCAGCAGTTTAGAGGCTCGGCCCGGCCTCTATAATTCACCCCTCCACTTT
.	TRBV6-5	TRBJ2-7	.	CASMRYLPYEQYF	TGTGCCAGCATGAGATATCTCCCCTACGAGCAGTACTTC
.	TRBV6-2/TRBV6-3	TRBJ1-1	.	CASSDRPTEAFF	TGTGCCAGCAGTGACAGACCCACTGAAGCTTTCTTT
.	TRBV4-2	TRBJ2-7	.	CASSQDVSVHEQYF	TGTGCCAGCAGCCAAGATGTCTCAGTCCACGAGCAGTACTTC
TRBD1	TRBV7-2	TRBJ1-2	.	CASSSPGGTWGGYTF	TGTGCCAGCAGCTCCCCAGGGGGCACTTGGGGTGGCTACACCTTC
.	TRBV28	TRBJ1-5	few	CASTPRGGGDQPQHF	TGTGCCAGCACCCCGCGAGGAGGAGGGGATCAGCCCCAGCATTTT
.	TRBV30	TRBJ1-3	.	CAWSLAGFGRNTIYF	TGTGCCTGGAGTCTTGCGGGCTTCGGGAGAAACACCATATATTTT
.	TRBV5-1	TRBJ2-6	.	CASSLASSGANVLTF	TGCGCCAGCAGCTTGGCTAGCTCTGGGGCCAACGTCCTGACTTTC
.	TRBV6-2/TRBV6-3	TRBJ2-7	.	CASSLRRTYEQYF	TGTGCCAGCAGTCTACGCAGGACCTACGAGCAGTACTTC
.	TRBV2	TRBJ2-2	.	CASSGRVRGNTGELFF	TGTGCCAGCAGTGGAAGGGTCAGGGGGAACACCGGGGAGCTGTTTTTT
TRBD1	TRBV11-2	TRBJ1-5	.	CASSSGQGNYQPQHF	TGTGCCAGCAGCTCGGGACAGGGGAATTATCAGCCCCAGCATTTT
.	TRBV5-4	TRBJ1-1	.	CASSPGEGEAFF	TGTGCCAGCAGCCCAGGTGAGGGTGAAGCTTTCTTT
.	TRBV6-5	TRBJ2-7	.	CASSYSSGNPYEQYF	TGTGCCAGCAGTTACTCAAGCGGCAATCCCTACGAGCAGTACTTC
TRBD2	TRBV4-3	TRBJ2-5	.	CASSQVLAGVQGAQYF	TGCGCCAGCAGCCAAGTTTTAGCGGGGGTGCAAGGCGCCCAGTACTTC
TRBD1	TRBV27	TRBJ2-2	.	CASSQKDRGLNTGELFF	TGTGCCAGCAGTCAGAAAGACAGGGGGTTAAACACCGGGGAGCTGTTTTTT
TRBD1	TRBV15	TRBJ1-6	.	CATSRTGTGNSPLHF	TGTGCCACCAGCAGGACCGGGACAGGGAATTCACCCCTCCACTTT
.	TRBV7-8	TRBJ2-3	few	CASSLLASTLATQYF	TGTGCCAGCAGCTTATTGGCTAGTACCCTGGCTACGCAGTATTTT
TRBD2	TRBV15	TRBJ2-5	.	CATATGGGRETQYF	TGTGCCACCGCTACGGGGGGGGGTAGAGAGACCCAGTACTTC
.	TRBV10-1	TRBJ1-5	.	CANRSGSNQPQHF	TGCGCCAATCGTTCAGGGTCCAATCAGCCCCAGCATTTT
TRBD1	TRBV3-1/TRBV3-2	TRBJ2-1	.	CASSQGGTGRQFF	TGTGCCAGCAGCCAAGGAGGGACAGGGAGGCAGTTCTTC
.	TRBV12-3/TRBV12-4	TRBJ1-2	.	CASSADRRGYTF	TGTGCCAGCAGTGCGGACAGACGGGGCTACACCTTC
TRBD2	TRBV24-1	TRBJ2-1	once	CATSDLTPSGDNEQFF	TGTGCCACCAGTGATTTGACGCCTAGCGGAGACAATGAGCAGTTCTTC
TRBD2	TRBV7-2	TRBJ2-1	.	CASSSPGLAGVSSYNEQFF	TGTGCCAGCAGTTCTCCGGGACTAGCGGGGGTAAGCTCCTACAATGAGCAGTTCTTC
.	TRBV12-3/TRBV12-4	TRBJ1-1	.	CASSSSGKAFF	TGTGCCAGCAGTTCTTCAGGTAAAGCTTTCTTT
TRBD2	TRBV11-2	TRBJ2-7	.	CASRPNSGEGISPYEQYF	TGTGCCAGCAGACCAAACTCCGGGGAGGGAATTTCCCCCTACGAGCAGTACTTC
TRBD1	TRBV9	TRBJ1-2	.	CASSAGPTGEGSYGYTF	TGTGCCAGCAGCGCGGGCCCGACAGGGGAGGGCTCTTATGGCTACACCTTC
.	TRBV11-2	TRBJ2-1	few	CASSFSREKQFF	TGTGCCAGCAGCTTTTCGAGGGAAAAGCAGTTCTTC
.	TRBV5-6	TRBJ1-2	once	CASSHRDGYTF	TGTGCCAGCAGCCACAGGGATGGCTACACCTTC